This TCR beta chain was sequenced in a study of blood T cells in healthy people across ages. Whole-study results and caveats: Comparison with aged donors showed that long-lived donors had more naive CD4+ cells and higher diversity.

Germline V CDR1 and CDR2: MGHRA, YSYEKL. The V gene end was trimmed by 3 bases and the J gene end by 5 bases; junction bases not matched to a gene: 5. The CDR3 extends over 14 amino acids. Primers used in a second PCR of about 6 to 11 cycles were a sample-barcoded 5' primer and a J-beta primer mix. Sequencing recovered at least 2.5 million CDR3-containing paired-end reads from each sample. One entry per CDR3 protein, called by TCRdb with MiXCR from the 5' RACE reads. This table holds about a million distinct CDR3 sequences, around 48% found once. The study recruited healthy Caucasian donors from Russia who were aged roughly 6 to 90. On this clonotype: Its antigen is not known.

The genes are TRBV4-1 and TRBJ1-2, with 8 positions matching TRBD1. Material: blood. This TCR was recovered from a man in his thirties or forties in good health. This chain's CDR3 is CASSQGDRKYGYTF. The DNA for the CDR3 is TGCGCCAGCAGCCAGGGGGACAGGAAGTATGGCTACACCTTC.